This entry is about one TCR beta chain. The data belong to a study of blood T cell repertoires in COVID-19. Individuals drawn from around 25 US areas were about 18 to 90 years old. Original data processing: The authors estimated nucleated cell counts from reference gene primer amplification. Assay: immunoSEQ multiplex PCR; the TCRdb copy retains only in-frame clones and omits some. D and trimming come from the DNA, and the V and J calls and clone size come from that table. The table lists under 200,000 clones, 86% of them singletons. Losses at the gene ends were 0 bases for V and 6 bases for J; bases not matched to a gene: 6. Germline values: CDR1 SGHRS, CDR2 YFSETQ. The CDR3 covers 15 residues.

This sequence was found in a middle-aged man with acute COVID-19. The material sequenced was PBMCs or T cells enriched from blood (not recorded which). The V and J genes are TRBV5-1 and TRBJ2-7, with 10 positions matching TRBD2. CDR3 nucleotides: TGCGCCAGCAGCTTGGGGCTAGCGGGAGTTCTCGAGCAGTACTTC. It is translated as CASSLGLAGVLEQYF.